This T cell receptor beta chain was captured by sequencing in a study of cytomegalovirus exposure and HLA in healthy donors. TCRdb's table, derived via immunoSEQ multiplex PCR, lists solely in-frame clones and lacks some. The sample records 150,000 to 200,000 clones, approximately 87% being singletons. This CDR3 region has 16 residues. The V segment lost 1 base and the J segment 2 bases; nucleotides outside the gene matches: 4. Germline V gene data show CDR1 as LNHNV and CDR2 as YYDKDF (reference sequence). In this sample, this clone turned up once. The chain links TRBV15 to TRBJ1-1; 10 bases map to TRBD1. The receptor was isolated from a woman aged 25 to 39 in good health and CMV-seronegative. Input material: PBMCs. The CDR3 DNA follows: TGTGCCACCAGCAGAGGGGACAGGGGAAAAAACACTGAAGCTTTCTTT. Translation: CATSRGDRGKNTEAFF.